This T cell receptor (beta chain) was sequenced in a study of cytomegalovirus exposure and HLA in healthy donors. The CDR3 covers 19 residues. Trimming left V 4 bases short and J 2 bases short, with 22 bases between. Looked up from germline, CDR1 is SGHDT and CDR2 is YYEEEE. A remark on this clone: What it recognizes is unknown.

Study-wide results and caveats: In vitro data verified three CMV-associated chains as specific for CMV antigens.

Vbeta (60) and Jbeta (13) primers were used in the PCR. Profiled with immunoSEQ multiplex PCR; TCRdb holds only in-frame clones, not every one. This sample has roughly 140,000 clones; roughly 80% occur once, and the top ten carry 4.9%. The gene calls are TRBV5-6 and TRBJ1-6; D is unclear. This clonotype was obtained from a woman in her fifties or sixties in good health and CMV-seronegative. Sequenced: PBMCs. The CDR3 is CASSPGGYSTEAYNSPLHF. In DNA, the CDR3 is TGTGCCAGCAGCCCGGGAGGATATAGTACGGAAGCCTATAATTCACCCCTCCACTTT.